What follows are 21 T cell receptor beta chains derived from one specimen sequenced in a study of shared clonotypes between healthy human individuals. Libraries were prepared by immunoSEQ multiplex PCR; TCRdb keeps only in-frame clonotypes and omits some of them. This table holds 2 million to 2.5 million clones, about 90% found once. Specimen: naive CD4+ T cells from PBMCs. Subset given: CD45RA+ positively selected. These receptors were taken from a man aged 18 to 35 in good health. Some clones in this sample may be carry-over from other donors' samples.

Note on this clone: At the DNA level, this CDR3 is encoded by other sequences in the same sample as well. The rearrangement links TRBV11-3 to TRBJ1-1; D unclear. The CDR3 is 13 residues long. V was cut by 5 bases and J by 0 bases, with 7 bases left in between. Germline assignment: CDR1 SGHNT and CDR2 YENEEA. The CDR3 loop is CASSVHMNTEAFF. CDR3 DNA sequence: TGTGCCAGCAGCGTTCATATGAACACTGAAGCTTTCTTT.

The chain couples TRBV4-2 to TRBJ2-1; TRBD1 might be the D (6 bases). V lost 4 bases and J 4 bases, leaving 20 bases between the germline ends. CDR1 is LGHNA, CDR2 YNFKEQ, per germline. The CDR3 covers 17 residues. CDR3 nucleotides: TGTGCCAGCAGCCCTCAGGGACAAGAGATTTTTTACAATGAGCAGTTCTTC. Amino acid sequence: CASSPQGQEIFYNEQFF.

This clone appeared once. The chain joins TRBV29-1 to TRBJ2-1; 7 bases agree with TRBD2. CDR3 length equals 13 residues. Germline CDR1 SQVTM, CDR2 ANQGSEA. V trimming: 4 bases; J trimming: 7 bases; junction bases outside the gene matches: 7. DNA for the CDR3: TGCAGCGTTGGGTCGGGAGGTACAAATGAGCAGTTCTTC. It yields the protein CSVGSGGTNEQFF.

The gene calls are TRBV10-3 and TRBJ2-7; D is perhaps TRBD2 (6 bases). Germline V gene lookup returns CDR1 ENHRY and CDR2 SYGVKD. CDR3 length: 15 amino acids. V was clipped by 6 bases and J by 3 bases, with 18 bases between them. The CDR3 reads CAISPLAGPYYEQYF. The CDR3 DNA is TGTGCCATCAGCCCACTAGCAGGACCCTACTACGAGCAGTACTTC.

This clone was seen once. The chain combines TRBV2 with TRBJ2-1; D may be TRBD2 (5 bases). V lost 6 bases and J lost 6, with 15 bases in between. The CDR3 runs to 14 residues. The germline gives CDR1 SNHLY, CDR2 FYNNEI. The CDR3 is CASRARRTSNEQFF. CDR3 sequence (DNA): TGTGCCAGCAGGGCCCGGCGAACTAGCAATGAGCAGTTCTTC. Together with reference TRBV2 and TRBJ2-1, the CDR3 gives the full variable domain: EPEVTQTPSHQVTQMGQEVILRCVPISNHLYFYWYRQILGQKVEFLVSFYNNEISEKSEIFDDQFSVERPDGSNFTLKIRSTKLEDSAMYFCASRARRTSNEQFFGPGTRLTVL.

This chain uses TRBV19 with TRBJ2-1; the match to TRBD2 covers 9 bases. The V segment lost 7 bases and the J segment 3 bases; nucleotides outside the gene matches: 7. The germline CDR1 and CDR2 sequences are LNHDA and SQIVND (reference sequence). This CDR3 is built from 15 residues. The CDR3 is CASTVAGAGYNEQFF. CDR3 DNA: TGTGCCAGTACCGTAGCGGGAGCCGGCTACAATGAGCAGTTCTTC. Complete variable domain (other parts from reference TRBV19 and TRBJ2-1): DGGITQSPKYLFRKEGQNVTLSCEQNLNHDAMYWYRQDPGQGLRLIYYSQIVNDFQKGDIAEGYSVSREKKESFPLTVTSAQKNPTAFYLCASTVAGAGYNEQFFGPGTRLTVL.

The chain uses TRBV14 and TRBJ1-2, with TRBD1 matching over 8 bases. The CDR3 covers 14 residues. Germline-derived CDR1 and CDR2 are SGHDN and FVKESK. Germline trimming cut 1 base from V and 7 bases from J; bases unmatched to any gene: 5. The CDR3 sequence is CASSQGRGRGGYTF. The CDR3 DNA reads TGTGCCAGCAGCCAAGGCAGGGGGCGAGGTGGCTACACCTTC.

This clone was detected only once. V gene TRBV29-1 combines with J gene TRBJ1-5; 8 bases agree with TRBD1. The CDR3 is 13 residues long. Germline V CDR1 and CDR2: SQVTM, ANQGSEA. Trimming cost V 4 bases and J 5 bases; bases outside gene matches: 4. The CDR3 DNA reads TGCAGCGTTGTGCAGGGGGCAGATCAGCCCCAGCATTTT. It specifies CSVVQGADQPQHF.

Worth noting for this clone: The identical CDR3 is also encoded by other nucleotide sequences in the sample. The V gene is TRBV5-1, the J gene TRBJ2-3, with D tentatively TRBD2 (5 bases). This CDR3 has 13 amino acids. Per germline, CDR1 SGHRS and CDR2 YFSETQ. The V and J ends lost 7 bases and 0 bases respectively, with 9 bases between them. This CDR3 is CASSAGSTDTQYF. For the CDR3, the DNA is TGCGCCAGCTCCGCGGGCAGCACAGATACGCAGTATTTT.

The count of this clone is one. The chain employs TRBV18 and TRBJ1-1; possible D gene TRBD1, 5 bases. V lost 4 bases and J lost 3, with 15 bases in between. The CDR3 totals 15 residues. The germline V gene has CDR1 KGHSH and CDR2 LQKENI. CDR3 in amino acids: CASSQTVSADTEAFF. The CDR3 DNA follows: TGTGCCAGCTCACAGACAGTCTCTGCTGACACTGAAGCTTTCTTT.

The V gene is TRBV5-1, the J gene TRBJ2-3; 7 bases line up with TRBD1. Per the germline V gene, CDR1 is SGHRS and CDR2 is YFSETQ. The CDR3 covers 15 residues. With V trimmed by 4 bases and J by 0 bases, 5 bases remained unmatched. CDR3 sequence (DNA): TGCGCCAGCAGCCGATCGGGACAGAGCACAGATACGCAGTATTTT. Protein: CASSRSGQSTDTQYF.

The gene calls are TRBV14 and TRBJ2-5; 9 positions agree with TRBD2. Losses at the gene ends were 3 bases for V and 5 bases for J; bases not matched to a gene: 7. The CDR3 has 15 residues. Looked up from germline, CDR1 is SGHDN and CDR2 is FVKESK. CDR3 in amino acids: CASSHWREGGETQYF. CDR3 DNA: TGTGCCAGCAGCCACTGGCGGGAGGGCGGTGAGACCCAGTACTTC.

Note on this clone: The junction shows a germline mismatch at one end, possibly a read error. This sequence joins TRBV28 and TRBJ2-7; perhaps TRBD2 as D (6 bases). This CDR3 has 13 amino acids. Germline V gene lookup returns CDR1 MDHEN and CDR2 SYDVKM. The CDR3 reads CASILRRRGEQYF. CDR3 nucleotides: TGTGCCAGCATTTTAAGACGGCGGGGCGAGCAGTACTTC.

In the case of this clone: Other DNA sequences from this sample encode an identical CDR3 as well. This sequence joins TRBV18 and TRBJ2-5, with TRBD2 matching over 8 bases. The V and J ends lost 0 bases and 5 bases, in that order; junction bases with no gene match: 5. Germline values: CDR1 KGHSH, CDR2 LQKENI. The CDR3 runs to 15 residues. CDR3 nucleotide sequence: TGTGCCAGCTCACCACCAGGACTAGCACGGGAGACCCAGTACTTC. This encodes CASSPPGLARETQYF.

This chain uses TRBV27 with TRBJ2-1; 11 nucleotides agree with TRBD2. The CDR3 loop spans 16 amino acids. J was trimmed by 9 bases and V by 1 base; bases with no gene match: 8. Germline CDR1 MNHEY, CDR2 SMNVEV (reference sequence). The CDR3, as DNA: TGTGCCAGCAGTTTATTAGCGGGAGGGCTACTGGGTGAGCAGTTCTTC. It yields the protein CASSLLAGGLLGEQFF.

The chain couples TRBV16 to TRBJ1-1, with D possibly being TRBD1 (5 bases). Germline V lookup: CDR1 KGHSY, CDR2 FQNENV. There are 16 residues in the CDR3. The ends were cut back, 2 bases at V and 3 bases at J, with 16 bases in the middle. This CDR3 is CASSQTAGLSDTEAFF. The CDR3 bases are TGTGCCAGCAGCCAAACAGCAGGGTTGTCGGACACTGAAGCTTTCTTT.

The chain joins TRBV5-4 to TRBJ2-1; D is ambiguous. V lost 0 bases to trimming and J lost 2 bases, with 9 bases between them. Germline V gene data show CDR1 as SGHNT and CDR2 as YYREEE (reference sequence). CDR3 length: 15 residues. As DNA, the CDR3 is TGTGCCAGCAGCTTGGATCTGGTTACCTACAATGAGCAGTTCTTC. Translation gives CASSLDLVTYNEQFF.

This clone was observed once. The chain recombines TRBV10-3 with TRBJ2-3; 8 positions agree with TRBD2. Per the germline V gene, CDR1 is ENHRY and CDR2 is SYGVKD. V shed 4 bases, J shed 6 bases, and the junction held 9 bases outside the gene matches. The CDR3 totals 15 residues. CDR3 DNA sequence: TGTGCCATCAGTGCCCCTAGCGGGTACGGTGATACGCAGTATTTT. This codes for CAISAPSGYGDTQYF.

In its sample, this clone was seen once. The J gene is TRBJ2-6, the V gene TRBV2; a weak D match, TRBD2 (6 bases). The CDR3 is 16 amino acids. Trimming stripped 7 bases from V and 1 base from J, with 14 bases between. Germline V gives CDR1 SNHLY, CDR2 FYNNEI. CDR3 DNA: TGTGCCAGCAAAGGTGGAGGGGCTTCTGGGGCCAACGTCCTGACTTTC. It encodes CASKGGGASGANVLTF.

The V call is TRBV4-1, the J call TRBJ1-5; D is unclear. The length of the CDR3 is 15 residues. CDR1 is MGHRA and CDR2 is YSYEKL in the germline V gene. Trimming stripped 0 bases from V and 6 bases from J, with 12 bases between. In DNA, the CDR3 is TGCGCCAGCAGCCAAGATCCTGGCAGGTTTCAGCCCCAGCATTTT. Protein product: CASSQDPGRFQPQHF.

The CDR3 DNA follows: TGTGCCAGCAGCCATCCGGGACAAGGCGCGGGCGAGCAGTACTTC. Translating gives CASSHPGQGAGEQYF. V gene TRBV27 combines with J gene TRBJ2-7; tentative D call: TRBD1 (6 bases). CDR3 length: 15 residues. V was trimmed by 6 bases and J by 6 bases, leaving 21 bases between them. Germline V gene sequence: CDR1 MNHEY, CDR2 SMNVEV (reference sequence).